Listed here are 14 T cell receptor beta chains from one sample, sequenced in a study of cytomegalovirus exposure and HLA in healthy donors. PCR primers comprised 60 Vbeta and 13 Jbeta primers. Here immunoSEQ multiplex PCR was the method, and the copy in TCRdb shows in-frame clones only, minus some. Among around 85,000 clones listed, around 70% were seen once. Sequencing was done on a sample of PBMCs. The receptors derive from a man under 40 in good health and CMV-seropositive.

Here the CDR3 DNA reads TGTGCCAGCAGTTCGGGTTGGGTCAATGAGCAGTTCTTC. It yields the protein CASSSGWVNEQFF. The chain uses TRBV6-5 and TRBJ2-1; unclear D gene. Trimming shortened V by 4 bases and J by 6 bases, and 10 bases separated the two germline ends. CDR3 length equals 13 residues. CDR1 and CDR2 (germline): MNHEY, SVGAGI.

The chain recombines TRBV11-1 with TRBJ2-7; tentative D call: TRBD2 (5 bases). CDR1 SGHAT and CDR2 FQDESV come from the germline V gene (reference sequence). The CDR3 consists of 16 residues. Trimming removed 4 bases at V and 4 bases at J, with 20 bases between. Here the CDR3 DNA reads TGTGCCAGCAGCTCCAGACGGACTGGCCGGTCGTACGAGCAGTACTTC. Its translation: CASSSRRTGRSYEQYF.

The chain joins TRBV5-1 to TRBJ2-5, with D maybe TRBD2 (6 bases). Per germline, CDR1 SGHRS and CDR2 YFSETQ. The CDR3 sequence is 16 residues long. Trimming took off 2 bases at V and 0 bases at J, with 14 bases between the two ends. The CDR3 reads CASSFPASANQETQYF. DNA for the CDR3: TGCGCCAGCAGCTTCCCAGCTAGCGCCAACCAAGAGACCCAGTACTTC.

In its sample, this clone was seen a few times. The V and J genes are TRBV12-5 and TRBJ2-3; D uncertain. This CDR3 contains 14 residues. V was clipped by 3 bases and J by 1 base, with 8 bases between them. In germline, CDR1 is LGHNT, CDR2 FRNRAP. This CDR3 is CASGFGSGTDTQYF. CDR3 coding DNA: TGTGCTAGTGGTTTCGGTTCGGGCACAGATACGCAGTATTTT.

The chain carries TRBV5-1 and TRBJ2-7; TRBD1 might be the D (6 bases). V lost 4 bases and J 0 bases, leaving 17 bases between the germline ends. Germline V gene data show CDR1 as SGHRS and CDR2 as YFSETQ. The CDR3 consists of 16 residues. The CDR3 DNA sequence: TGCGCCAGCAGCCCCTCGGGACAACTCAGCTCCTACGAGCAGTACTTC. Protein product: CASSPSGQLSSYEQYF.

This chain's CDR3 is CASSPEVKNEQFF. The CDR3 region has the DNA TGTGCCAGCAGCCCCGAGGTTAAGAATGAGCAGTTCTTC. The chain couples TRBV7-9 to TRBJ2-1, with unresolved D. Trimming shortened V by 5 bases and J by 7 bases, and 12 bases separated the two germline ends. This CDR3 region has 13 residues. The germline V gene encodes CDR1 SEHNR and CDR2 FQNEAQ (reference sequence).

This clone was counted at least ten times. This rearrangement joins TRBV7-9 to TRBJ2-5, with D perhaps matching TRBD1 (5 bases). The CDR3 is 14 amino acids. Trimming took off 2 bases at V and 5 bases at J, with 12 bases between the two ends. The V gene's germline CDR1 is SEHNR and CDR2 FQNEAQ (reference sequence). CDR3: CASSLSQGRETQYF. The CDR3 DNA follows: TGTGCCAGCAGCTTATCCCAGGGTCGGGAGACCCAGTACTTC.

This clone was seen a handful of times. CDR3 nucleotide sequence: TGCGCCAGCAGTGAGTCAGATGACAGGAAAGCTTTCTTT. Translating it yields CASSESDDRKAFF. The chain is built from TRBV10-2 and TRBJ1-1; a possible D gene is TRBD1 (6 bases). The CDR3 is 13 amino acids. Trimming took off 0 bases at V and 9 bases at J, with 11 bases between the two ends. Germline V lookup: CDR1 WSHSY, CDR2 SAAADI.

V gene TRBV29-1 combines with J gene TRBJ2-1; no clear D. There are 14 residues in the CDR3. V was clipped by 0 bases and J by 9 bases, with 15 bases between them. The germline V gene encodes CDR1 SQVTM and CDR2 ANQGSEA. CDR3 loop: CSVEDRNPTGEQFF. The CDR3 DNA sequence: TGCAGCGTTGAAGATCGTAACCCCACGGGTGAGCAGTTCTTC.

This chain connects TRBV28 to TRBJ2-2; the match to TRBD1 covers 9 bases. V trimming: 4 bases; J trimming: 5 bases; junction bases outside the gene matches: 2. Germline values: CDR1 MDHEN, CDR2 SYDVKM. The CDR3 consists of 14 residues. CDR3 sequence: CASSWTGVTGELFF. Written as DNA, the CDR3 is TGTGCCAGCAGTTGGACAGGGGTAACCGGGGAGCTGTTTTTT.

This clone was detected only a few times. V is TRBV6-5 and J is TRBJ2-5, with a possible D match to TRBD1 (7 bases). Germline assignment: CDR1 MNHEY and CDR2 SVGAGI. The length of the CDR3 is 16 residues. Trimming took off 0 bases at V and 3 bases at J, with 14 bases between the two ends. The CDR3 is CASSYSYGGTEETQYF. CDR3 nucleotides: TGTGCCAGCAGTTACTCCTACGGCGGGACAGAAGAGACCCAGTACTTC.

J is TRBJ2-3 and V is TRBV7-7, with D possibly matching TRBD2 (5 bases). This CDR3 region has 17 residues. Germline CDR1 reads SSHAT; CDR2 reads FNYEAQ (reference sequence). The germline V and J ends were trimmed by 5 bases and 6 bases, with 24 bases remaining between them. The CDR3 loop is CASSPWSEREMADTQYF. CDR3 nucleotide sequence: TGTGCCAGCAGCCCATGGAGTGAGAGGGAGATGGCGGATACGCAGTATTTT.

This clone was detected only once. The V and J genes are TRBV18 and TRBJ2-7, with 8 bases aligning to TRBD1. Germline lookup yields CDR1 KGHSH and CDR2 LQKENI. The CDR3 runs to 12 residues. The junction had 1 base not matched to a gene; V was cut back by 6 bases and J by 3 bases. The CDR3 sequence is CASSDRGYEQYF. The CDR3, as DNA: TGTGCCAGCTCCGACAGGGGCTACGAGCAGTACTTC.

The chain recombines TRBV21-1 with TRBJ2-1; TRBD2, the D gene given by the table, was not confirmed from the DNA. TRBV21-1 is annotated as a pseudogene. This CDR3 has 20 amino acids. This chain's CDR3 is CASTTKEKRLIALAGNEQFF. CDR3 nucleotides: TGTGCCAGCACCACGAAGGAGAAAAGATTGATAGCGCTAGCAGGAAATGAGCAGTTCTTC.